Below are 9 T cell receptor beta chains sequenced from a single sample in a study of CD8 T cells in ankylosing spondylitis (dated by TCRdb to about 2017). Overall study results and their limits: A TCR beta motif made up of several highly homologous amino acid variants appeared to be characteristic of blood from ankylosing spondylitis patients.

To prepare the library, 5' RACE was applied. TCRdb names Illumina HiSeq 2500 as the instrument used. TCRdb reran the public reads through fastp at Q25 and MiXCR, keeping productive beta chains. Rows with one shared CDR3 protein collapse into an entry with the most common genes and DNA. The sample table records fewer than 550,000 distinct CDR3 sequences; approximately 5% of these occur just once. The biggest ten clones account for approximately 4% of the sample. No antigen has been assigned to these receptors. Material for sequencing was blood, either unsorted or a sorted T cell fraction (not recorded which). These TCRs come from a male donor with ankylosing spondylitis.

There are many counts of this clonotype. The chain links TRBV24-1 to TRBJ2-3; 7 bases are shared with TRBD1. V trimming: 1 base; J trimming: 2 bases; junction bases outside the gene matches: 5. The CDR3 is 16 residues long. Per germline, CDR1 KGHDR and CDR2 SFDVKD. Here the CDR3 reads CATSDFRDRATDTQYF. Here the CDR3 DNA reads TGTGCCACCAGTGATTTCCGGGACAGAGCCACAGATACGCAGTATTTT.

J is TRBJ1-2 and V is TRBV28; TRBD1 agrees at 8 bases. Germline V lookup: CDR1 MDHEN, CDR2 SYDVKM. The CDR3 sequence is 14 residues long. V shed 6 bases and J 7 bases; nucleotides not matched to a gene: 10. CDR3 amino acids: CASSLPDRAGGYTF. The CDR3 region has the DNA TGTGCCAGCAGCCTCCCGGACAGGGCCGGTGGCTACACCTTC.

This clonotype has ten or more counts. The V call is TRBV2, the J call TRBJ1-5; a possible D gene is TRBD1 (5 bases). The CDR3 contains 15 residues. Germline loops: CDR1 SNHLY, CDR2 FYNNEI. V dropped 2 bases and J dropped 4 bases, with 12 bases sitting between them. The CDR3 here is CASSELSGRNQPQHF. The CDR3 nucleotides read TGTGCCAGCAGTGAACTTTCAGGGCGGAATCAGCCCCAGCATTTT.

This clonotype was found many times. The gene calls are TRBV12-3 or TRBV12-4 and TRBJ2-1, with 14 bases identical to TRBD2. Trimming cost V 5 bases and J 5 bases; bases outside gene matches: 11. There are 18 residues in the CDR3. CDR3 DNA: TGTGCCAGCAGTGCCGCCGGGACTAGCGGGAGATCCCACAATGAGCAGTTCTTC. As protein: CASSAAGTSGRSHNEQFF.

In its sample, this clonotype was seen many times. J is TRBJ1-5 and V is TRBV7-2, with D perhaps TRBD1 (5 bases). The V end was cut by 5 bases, the J end by 3 bases, with 14 bases between. Germline lookup yields CDR1 SGHTA and CDR2 FQGNSA. CDR3 length: 15 amino acids. The CDR3, as DNA: TGTGCCAGCAGCCTAGACAGACTATCCAATCAGCCCCAGCATTTT. It encodes CASSLDRLSNQPQHF.

This clonotype was counted ten times or more. The chain is built from TRBV7-6 and TRBJ1-2, with D unclear. This CDR3 comprises 13 residues. V was shortened by 6 bases and J by 8 bases, with 16 bases between the two germline ends. CDR1 SGHVS and CDR2 FNYEAQ come from the germline V gene. DNA for the CDR3: TGTGCCAGCAGTTTTCCCTCCGGGGAAGGCTACACCTTC. Translating it yields CASSFPSGEGYTF. The full variable domain, its missing parts supplied by reference TRBV7-6 and TRBJ1-2, is GAGVSQSPRYKVTKRGQDVALRCDPISGHVSLYWYRQALGQGPEFLTYFNYEAQQDKSGLPNDRFSAERPEGSISTLTIQRTEQRDSAMYRCASSFPSGEGYTFGSGTRLTVV.

The gene calls are TRBV5-1 and TRBJ2-3, with 7 bases fitting TRBD1. Trimming at V came to 2 bases and at J to 5 bases, leaving 8 bases not matched to a gene. Germline CDR1 reads SGHRS; CDR2 reads YFSETQ. This CDR3 has 15 residues. In nucleotides, the CDR3 is TGCGCCAGCAGCTTAAGCAGTAGGGGGCAAGATACGCAGTATTTT. Its translation is CASSLSSRGQDTQYF.

This clonotype was observed many times. This chain connects TRBV10-2 to TRBJ1-4, with 10 bases lining up with TRBD1. The length of the CDR3 is 18 residues. CDR1 and CDR2 (germline): WSHSY, SAAADI. Trimming removed 6 bases from V and 0 bases from J; junction bases left unmatched: 10. CDR3 coding DNA: TGCGCCAGCAGCGAAACCGGGACAGGGGAGACAACTAATGAAAAACTGTTTTTT. Its protein product is CASSETGTGETTNEKLFF.

This clonotype was observed a few times. This chain uses TRBV28 with TRBJ2-5; D call uncertain. The CDR3 has 13 amino acids. In germline, CDR1 is MDHEN, CDR2 SYDVKM. Deletions cut 3 bases from V and 2 bases from J, with 7 bases between. CDR3 coding DNA: TGTGCCAGCAGTTTCTATACACAAGAGACCCAGTACTTC. Protein: CASSFYTQETQYF.